The rows below give T cell receptor beta chains drawn from one sample of a study of identifying expanded T cells in peripheral blood. The repertoire was sequenced with immunoSEQ multiplex PCR; TCRdb's copy has only in-frame clones and lacks some. The sample has around 120,000 clones, around nine tenths seen once. Specimen: blood. The source of these receptors is a person aged 18 to 75 in good health. Both conserved end residues are trimmed from each CDR3. Clone size is stated in some rows and not others, as once, few, many or a class when expanded.

size: NA; V: TRBV20-1; J: TRBJ1-5; CDR3: SASMGQPQH
size: NA; V: TRBV27; J: TRBJ2-1; CDR3: ASSLSGGPYVPNEQF
size: NA; V: TRBV7-2; J: TRBJ2-1; CDR3: ASSLEPERGVGYNEQF
size: NA; V: TRBV6-5; J: TRBJ1-5; CDR3: ASSYGLISNQPQH
size: few; V: TRBV20-1; J: TRBJ2-3; CDR3: SASRVDTQY
size: NA; V: TRBV5-4; J: TRBJ2-3; CDR3: ASKLPRTDTQY
size: NA; V: TRBV5-1; J: TRBJ2-3; CDR3: ASSLAATGTDTQY
size: NA; V: TRBV11-2; J: TRBJ2-1; CDR3: ASSLGQGTGQF
size: NA; V: TRBV9; J: TRBJ2-3; CDR3: ASSQRQGMTDTQY
size: NA; V: TRBV11-2; J: TRBJ2-2; CDR3: ASSLELPGELF
size: NA; V: TRBV15; J: TRBJ2-1; CDR3: ATSLGGPLYNEQF
size: NA; V: TRBV5-1; J: TRBJ2-3; CDR3: ASSPGEGQGPDTQY